This T cell receptor (beta chain) was sequenced in a study of blood T cell repertoires in COVID-19 (dated by TCRdb to 2020 to 2022). The study in broad terms: The collaborator samples originated in the United States, Italy and Spain and spanned the acute and convalescent phases of COVID-19. Where available, HLA class I and class II types were obtained from metadata supplied by the sample provider rather than from assay-based typing. The prospective study material was composed of cDNA or gDNA derived from T cells, B-cell-depleted T cells, or PBMCs. Samples came from the ongoing ImmuneRACE study (first 160 participants) plus 1,254 subjects from 6 global collaborators. The repertoires were released in a freely available public database meant as a resource for research on the immune response to SARS-CoV-2. The sample metadata nearly always contained a de-identified subject ID, COVID-19 status, age in years and sex. Deeply sampled blood TCRbeta repertoires from subjects exposed to, actively infected with, or recovered from COVID-19 were included in the dataset. What the study reported, not specific to this receptor: Clinical and demographic metadata were provided uncurated, with the amount varying by source and participant.

According to the germline V gene, CDR1 reads KGHSH and CDR2 reads LQKENI. At the junction V is shortened by 3 bases and J by 0 bases, with 15 bases in between. Spanning cysteine to phenylalanine, the CDR3 consists of 17 amino acids. Kept here is only the CDR3 DNA, which spans 51 bases and is read in frame from base 1. TCRbeta CDR3 regions were amplified from genomic DNA using the immunoSEQ Assay, a bias-controlled multiplex PCR. Per the original workflow: Nucleated cell counts per sample were estimated from amplification of reference gene primers within the assay. To quantify the absolute abundance of each unique TCRbeta CDR3 rearrangement, sequence reads were collapsed and filtered. For each sample, productive Simpson clonality was calculated as the square root of Simpson's diversity index over productive rearrangements. TCRdb provides this immuneACCESS table in a form limited to in-frame rearrangements. Some clones are lacking; in checked studies, under half of them reflect an unresolved V gene, and why the rest are absent is not known. That table gives V, J and clone size, and the DNA gave D and trimming. The sample has under 150,000 clones on record, nearly 90% of them singletons. The ten largest clones take up 8% to 8.5% of the sample.

A second Seattle source provided samples from volunteer blood donors who had recovered from COVID-19. Each collaborating institution followed its own protocols to collect whole blood in K2EDTA tubes. Collaborator samples were shipped for TCRbeta analysis as frozen whole blood, isolated PBMCs, or DNA extracted from either sample type. For this clone: Its antigen has not been determined. It has no much larger one-base neighbor in the sample; base qualities were not kept.

The sequenced sample was peripheral blood. This receptor chain uses TRBV18 and TRBJ1-3, with no D gene named confidently. This TCR was recovered from a woman aged 70-85 years who had recovered from COVID-19. The DNA sequence reads TGTGCCAGCTCACCTTATCGTCCGGGAGACTCTGGAAACACCATATATTTT. Its protein product is CASSPYRPGDSGNTIYF.